The 10 T cell receptor beta chains below were found in one sample sequenced in a study of CD8 T cell repertoires and HIV-1 epitope variants. Antigens of these TCRs are unknown. Data came from immunoSEQ multiplex PCR; TCRdb stores just in-frame clones and leaves some out. The sample contains fewer than 5,500 clones, 67% of which appear only once. Material: cultured CD8+ T cells derived from PBMCs. The receptor source for this set is a male donor with HIV.

The chain joins TRBV6-4 to TRBJ1-1; D is possibly TRBD1 (5 bases). The CDR3 has 13 residues. The germline V gene has CDR1 MRHNA and CDR2 SNTAGT. V was shortened by 4 bases and J by 4 bases, with 10 bases between the two germline ends. The CDR3 region has the DNA TGTGCCAGCAGTGGGGATCAGGGCACTGAAGCTTTCTTT. Protein: CASSGDQGTEAFF.

The V gene is TRBV28, the J gene TRBJ2-2; D gene uncertain. The CDR3 length is 14 residues. Per the germline V gene, CDR1 is MDHEN and CDR2 is SYDVKM. V lost 3 bases, J lost 4 bases, and 9 bases lay in between. This CDR3 reads CASSFEAFTGELFF. In DNA form, the CDR3 reads TGTGCCAGCAGTTTCGAGGCCTTCACCGGGGAGCTGTTTTTT.

This clone was observed a few times. The chain combines TRBV18 with TRBJ2-3; 9 bases line up with TRBD1. Trimming at V came to 3 bases and at J to 0 bases, leaving 1 base not matched to a gene. Per germline, CDR1 KGHSH and CDR2 LQKENI. CDR3 length equals 15 residues. The CDR3 spells CASSPGQGSTDTQYF. CDR3 DNA: TGTGCCAGCTCACCCGGACAGGGGAGCACAGATACGCAGTATTTT.

This clone was recorded only once. The chain links TRBV6-5 to TRBJ2-7, with no clear D. Per the germline V gene, CDR1 is MNHEY and CDR2 is SVGAGI. CDR3 size: 14 residues. V was pared by 2 bases and J by 6 bases, with 14 bases between. Here the CDR3 reads CASSYGTAPIEQYF. The DNA for the CDR3 is TGTGCCAGCAGTTACGGAACCGCCCCGATCGAGCAGTACTTC.

The J gene is TRBJ2-1, the V gene TRBV7-8, with unresolved D. Trimming stripped 1 base from V and 6 bases from J, with 16 bases between. Germline V CDR1 and CDR2: SGHVS, FQNEAQ. The CDR3 has 16 amino acids. Here the CDR3 reads CASSLEAVEYSNEQFF. CDR3 DNA sequence: TGTGCCAGCAGCTTAGAGGCGGTAGAATATAGCAATGAGCAGTTCTTC.

The gene calls are TRBV5-1 and TRBJ1-2, with 7 bases fitting TRBD1. Trimming took 5 bases from V and 4 from J; bases not matched to a gene: 8. Germline V lookup: CDR1 SGHRS, CDR2 YFSETQ. There are 14 residues in the CDR3. The CDR3: CASRPQGQGYGYTF. CDR3 sequence (DNA): TGCGCCAGCAGACCACAGGGGCAGGGCTATGGCTACACCTTC. Combining the CDR3 with reference TRBV5-1 and TRBJ1-2 gives the whole variable domain KAGVTQTPRYLIKTRGQQVTLSCSPISGHRSVSWYQQTPGQGLQFLFEYFSETQRNKGNFPGRFSGRQFSNSRSEMNVSTLELGDSALYLCASRPQGQGYGYTFGSGTRLTVV.

The J gene is TRBJ1-5, the V gene TRBV4-1; TRBD1 might be the D (6 bases). The CDR3 consists of 15 residues. Looked up from germline, CDR1 is MGHRA and CDR2 is YSYEKL. V was trimmed by 0 bases and J by 6 bases, leaving 12 bases between them. Written as DNA, the CDR3 is TGCGCCAGCAGCCAAGACGTCGGGGGCACTCAGCCCCAGCATTTT. Protein product: CASSQDVGGTQPQHF.

The CDR3 DNA sequence: TGTGCCAGCCCGAGCGGGGAGGCCTACACAGATACGCAGTATTTT. Its protein product is CASPSGEAYTDTQYF. This rearrangement joins TRBV6-1 to TRBJ2-3, with 7 bases that match TRBD2. The junction had 10 bases not matched to a gene; V was cut back by 8 bases and J by 2 bases. The CDR3 runs 15 residues. Germline CDR1 is MNHNS and CDR2 is SASEGT.

The gene calls are TRBV7-9 and TRBJ2-7; D is undetermined. This CDR3 has 13 amino acids. Germline lookup yields CDR1 SEHNR and CDR2 FQNEAQ (reference sequence). Trimming pared 3 bases from V and 2 bases from J, leaving 8 bases between. The CDR3 coding sequence is TGTGCCAGCAGCTTGGCGGCGGCCTACGAGCAGTACTTC. Translating it yields CASSLAAAYEQYF.

The V gene is TRBV10-2, the J gene TRBJ2-3, with TRBD2 matching 11 bases. Germline V lookup: CDR1 WSHSY, CDR2 SAAADI. CDR3 length: 15 amino acids. The junction had 4 bases not matched to a gene; V was cut back by 2 bases and J by 6 bases. CDR3 DNA sequence: TGCGCCAGCAGTGAGATAGGACTAGCGGGCGATACGCAGTATTTT. Translated, it gives CASSEIGLAGDTQYF.